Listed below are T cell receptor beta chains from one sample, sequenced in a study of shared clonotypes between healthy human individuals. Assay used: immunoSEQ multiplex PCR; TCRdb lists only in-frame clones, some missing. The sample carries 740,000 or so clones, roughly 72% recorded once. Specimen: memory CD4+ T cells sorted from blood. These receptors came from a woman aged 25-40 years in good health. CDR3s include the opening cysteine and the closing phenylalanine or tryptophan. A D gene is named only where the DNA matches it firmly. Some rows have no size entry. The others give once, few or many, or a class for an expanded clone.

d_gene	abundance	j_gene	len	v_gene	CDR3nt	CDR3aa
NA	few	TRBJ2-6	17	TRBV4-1	TGCGCCAGCAGCCAAGGGGACGGGAGCTCTGGGGCCAACGTCCTGACTTTC	CASSQGDGSSGANVLTF
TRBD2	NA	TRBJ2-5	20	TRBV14	TGTGCCAGCAGCCGGGCTCTCGGGGTAGCGGGAACTGAGTACCAAGAGACCCAGTACTTC	CASSRALGVAGTEYQETQYF
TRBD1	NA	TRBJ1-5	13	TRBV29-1	TGCAGCGTGACAGGGGCTGAGGGGCAGCCCCAGCATTTT	CSVTGAEGQPQHF
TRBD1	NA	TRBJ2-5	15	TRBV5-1	TGCGCCAGCAGCTTCCTAGGGACAGGGGACGAGACCCAGTACTTC	CASSFLGTGDETQYF
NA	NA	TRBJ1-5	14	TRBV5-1	TGCGCCAGCAGCTTGGAGGGCCTGAGTCAGCCCCAGCATTTT	CASSLEGLSQPQHF
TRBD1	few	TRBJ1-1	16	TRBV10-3	TGTGCCACCCAGCCGTCCGGGACAGGGGGCGGCACTGAAGCTTTCTTT	CATQPSGTGGGTEAFF
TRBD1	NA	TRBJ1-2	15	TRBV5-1	TGCGCCAGCAGCTTAGAAACAGGGGGCAACTATGGCTACACCTTC	CASSLETGGNYGYTF
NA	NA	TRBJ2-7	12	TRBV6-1	TGTGCCAGCAGTGAAGCTCCTGGATCCCAGTACTTC	CASSEAPGSQYF
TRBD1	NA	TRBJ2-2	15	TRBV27	TGTGCCAGCAGACTGGGACAGGGGGCCGGCGGGGAGCTGTTTTTT	CASRLGQGAGGELFF
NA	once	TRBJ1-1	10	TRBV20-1	TGCAGTGCTAGTGCGTACGAAGCTTTCTTT	CSASAYEAFF
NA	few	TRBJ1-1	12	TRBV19	TGTGCCACCTCTCGAACGGACACTGAAGCTTTCTTT	CATSRTDTEAFF
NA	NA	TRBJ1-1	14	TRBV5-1	TGCGCCAGCAGCTTGCCTTCGGTGGGCACTGAAGCTTTCTTT	CASSLPSVGTEAFF
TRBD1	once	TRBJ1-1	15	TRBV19	TGTGCCAGTAGTACTACCGACAGGGGATGGACTGAAGCTTTCTTT	CASSTTDRGWTEAFF
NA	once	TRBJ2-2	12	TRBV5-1	TGCGCCAGCAGCTTGGGTGCCCGGGAGCTGTTTTTT	CASSLGARELFF
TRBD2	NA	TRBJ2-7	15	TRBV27	TGTGCCAGCAAGGTTCTAGCGGGGAGCTCCTACGAGCAGTACTTC	CASKVLAGSSYEQYF
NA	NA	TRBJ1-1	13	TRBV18	TGTGCCAGCTCACCTCAGCAGGCCCCTGAAGCTTTCTTT	CASSPQQAPEAFF
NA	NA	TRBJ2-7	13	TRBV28	TGTGCCAGCAGTTTACCTGGGAAAGGCGAGCAGTACTTC	CASSLPGKGEQYF
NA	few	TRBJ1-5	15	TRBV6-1	TGTGCCAGCAGTCCCCCCTCGGATAGCAATCAGCCCCAGCATTTT	CASSPPSDSNQPQHF
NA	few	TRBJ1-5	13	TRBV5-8	TGTGCCAGCAGCTTCTTAACTGGACAGCCCCAGCATTTT	CASSFLTGQPQHF
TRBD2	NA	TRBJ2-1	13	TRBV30	TGTGCCTTACAGCGGGAGGGCAATACTGAGCAGTTCTTC	CALQREGNTEQFF
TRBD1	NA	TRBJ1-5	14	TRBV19	TGTGCCAGTAGTGGCAACAGGGGAGCACAGCCCCAGCATTTT	CASSGNRGAQPQHF
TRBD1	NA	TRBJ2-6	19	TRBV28	TGTGCCAGCAGTTTCGAGACAGGGGATAGAAGTGCTGGGGCCAACGTCCTGACTTTC	CASSFETGDRSAGANVLTF
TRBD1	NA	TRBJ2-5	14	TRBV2	TGTGCCAGCAGTCGACAGGGGCGTTGGGAGACCCAGTACTTC	CASSRQGRWETQYF
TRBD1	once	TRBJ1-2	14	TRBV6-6	TGTGCCAGCAGCCGCGGACAGGTCCTCTATGGCTACACCTTC	CASSRGQVLYGYTF
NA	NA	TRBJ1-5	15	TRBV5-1	TGCGCCAGCAGCTTAGGGGGACGGATCAATCAGCCCCAGCATTTT	CASSLGGRINQPQHF
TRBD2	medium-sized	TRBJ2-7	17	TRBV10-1	TGCGCCAGCAGTGAGTATGGGCTAGCGGGAGATGCATACGAGCAGTACTTC	CASSEYGLAGDAYEQYF
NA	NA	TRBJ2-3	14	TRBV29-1	TGCAGCGTTGGGGTGGCGACTAGCACAGATACGCAGTATTTT	CSVGVATSTDTQYF
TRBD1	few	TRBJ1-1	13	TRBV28	TGTGCCAGCCTTCTGACAGGGGGCCTTGGAGCTTTCTTT	CASLLTGGLGAFF
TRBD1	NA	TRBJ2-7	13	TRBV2	TGTGCCACCCGGGACAGTGAACCCTACGAGCAGTACTTC	CATRDSEPYEQYF
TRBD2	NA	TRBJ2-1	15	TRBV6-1	TGTGCCAGCAGACGCCCTAGCGGGAGTTGGTATGAGCAGTTCTTC	CASRRPSGSWYEQFF
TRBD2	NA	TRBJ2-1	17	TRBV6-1	TGTGCCAGCAGTGAAGCGACGACTAGCGGGGAATACAATGAGCAGTTCTTC	CASSEATTSGEYNEQFF
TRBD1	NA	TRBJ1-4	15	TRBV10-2	TGCGCCAGCAGTGACAGCGGGACAGGGGTTGAAAAACTGTTTTTT	CASSDSGTGVEKLFF
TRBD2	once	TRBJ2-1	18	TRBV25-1	TGTGCCAGCAGTGGAGCACCTAGCGGGAGGAGCTCCTACAATGAGCAGTTCTTC	CASSGAPSGRSSYNEQFF
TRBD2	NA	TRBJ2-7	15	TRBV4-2	TGTGCCAGCAGCCAGGCCGGGACTAGCGGTCTGGTGCAGTACTTC	CASSQAGTSGLVQYF
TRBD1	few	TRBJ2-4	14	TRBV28	TGTGCCAGCAGCGTTTACAGGGGGAGGCACATTCAGTACTTC	CASSVYRGRHIQYF
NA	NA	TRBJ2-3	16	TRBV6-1	TGTGCCAGCAGTGAGATTGGAGGGGGCCTCGCAGATACGCAGTATTTT	CASSEIGGGLADTQYF
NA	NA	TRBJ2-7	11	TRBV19	TGTGCCAGTAGTATGGGGACCGCTCAGTACTTC	CASSMGTAQYF
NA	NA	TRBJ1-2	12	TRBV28	TGTGCCAGCGCGGGACCGGTCTATGGCTACACCTTC	CASAGPVYGYTF
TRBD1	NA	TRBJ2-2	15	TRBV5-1	TGCGCCAGCAGCCCGAGGGGGCTCGGCACCGGGGAGCTGTTTTTT	CASSPRGLGTGELFF
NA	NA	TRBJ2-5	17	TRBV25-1	TGTGCCAGCAGTGATCCGCCCTTACAGGGTTTCGGGGAGACCCAGTACTTC	CASSDPPLQGFGETQYF
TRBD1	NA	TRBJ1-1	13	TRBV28	TGTGCCAGCAGTTTATACAGGGGGCGCCACGCTTTCTTT	CASSLYRGRHAFF